This TCR beta chain derives from a study of blood T cells in healthy people across ages. The J segment lost 6 bases and the V segment lost 2 bases, leaving 7 bases of the junction unmatched. Germline CDR1 DFQATT, CDR2 SNEGSKA (reference sequence). The CDR3 is 13 residues long. Next came a second PCR, run for about 7 to 12 cycles, which used a sample-barcoded 5' primer along with a J-beta primer mix. TCRdb ran MiXCR on the 5' RACE reads and lists one entry per CDR3 protein. The sample carries about 730,000 distinct CDR3 sequences, about 42% recorded once. This clonotype was seen a handful of times. This chain uses TRBV20-1 with TRBJ2-7; 7 nucleotides match TRBD1. The sample was blood. The source of this sequence is a woman aged 60 to 75 in good health. The CDR3 coding sequence is TGCAGTGCTAGACCCGGGACAGACGGCGAGCAGTACTTC. Translation: CSARPGTDGEQYF.